Listed here is a single T cell receptor beta chain. These data originate in a study of PD-L1 blockade in urothelial cancer. V was cut by 6 bases and J by 7 bases, with 15 bases left in between. The CDR3 length is 14 residues. Germline assignment: CDR1 PRHDT and CDR2 FYEKMQ (reference sequence). Noted time point: pretreatment peripheral blood. Patients in the study were battling locally advanced or metastatic urothelial carcinoma. The assay was immunoSEQ multiplex PCR, and TCRdb's table has in-frame clones only and misses some. The table has about 80,000 clones, roughly 80% seen once. The sequencing used PBMCs, collected around atezolizumab (anti-PD-L1) treatment. This chain uses TRBV13 with TRBJ1-4; D is possibly TRBD1 (5 bases). The clonotype comes from a man aged 40-55 years with urothelial cancer. The CDR3 here is CASSTSEQVEKLFF. CDR3 bases: TGTGCCAGCAGTACCTCGGAACAGGTTGAAAAACTGTTTTTT.